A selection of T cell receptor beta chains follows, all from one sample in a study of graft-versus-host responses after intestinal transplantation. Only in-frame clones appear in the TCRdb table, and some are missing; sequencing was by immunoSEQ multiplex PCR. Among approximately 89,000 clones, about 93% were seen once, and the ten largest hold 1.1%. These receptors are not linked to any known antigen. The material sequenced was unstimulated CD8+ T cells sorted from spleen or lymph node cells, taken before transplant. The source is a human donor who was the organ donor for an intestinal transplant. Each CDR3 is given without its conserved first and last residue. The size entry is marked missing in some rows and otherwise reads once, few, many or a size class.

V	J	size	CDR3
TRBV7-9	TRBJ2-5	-	ASSSAVGRETQY
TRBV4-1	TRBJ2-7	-	ASSHWTGKSYEQY
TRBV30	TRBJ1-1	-	AWHGGDFTEAF
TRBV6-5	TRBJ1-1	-	ATFLAGLSEAF
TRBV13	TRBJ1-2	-	ASSSARAGQKGYT
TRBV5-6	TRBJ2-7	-	ASSSETSGTNYEQY
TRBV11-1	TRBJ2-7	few	ASSSLTGNYEQY
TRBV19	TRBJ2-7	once	ATRASSSGLYEQY
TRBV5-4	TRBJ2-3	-	ASSFSGTSGDTQF
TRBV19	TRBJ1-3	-	ASSRRRDTIY
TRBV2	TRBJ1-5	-	ASSQDGTGSHSNQPQH
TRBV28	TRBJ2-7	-	ASSSQGSWSSEQY
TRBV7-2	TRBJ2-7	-	ASSSSGDSAYEQY
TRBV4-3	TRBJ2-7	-	ASSQVRDSSYEQY
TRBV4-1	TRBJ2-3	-	ASKVVGGADTQY
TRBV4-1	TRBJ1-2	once	ASSQPGQVYGYT
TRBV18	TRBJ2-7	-	ASSQAGTGIFEQY
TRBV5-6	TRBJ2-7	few	ASSLGGQGNYEQY